This TCR beta chain was profiled in a study of shared clonotypes between healthy human individuals. As regards this clone: What it binds is not known.

The input for sorted-subset replicate PCRs was around 0.2 ug DNA, 25,000 to 30,000 T cell genomes. Assay used: immunoSEQ multiplex PCR; TCRdb lists only in-frame clones, some missing. The data show 500,000 to 700,000 clones, roughly 96% seen once. Naive-designated CD8 cells lacked CD45RO, were positively enriched for CCR7, and omitted terminally differentiated effector memory CD45RA+ cells. CDR3 size: 13 residues. J lost 0 bases, V lost 10 bases, and 5 bases had no gene match. Germline V gene lookup returns CDR1 MNHNS and CDR2 SASEGT. General study points: In having few donors, the study represented limited genetic and exposure-history diversity. Among donors, clonotype sharing was expected to be affected by sequencing depth.

The TCR was taken from a young woman in good health. Sequencing was carried out using naive CD8+ T cells sorted from blood. This sequence joins TRBV6-1 and TRBJ2-7, with 8 bases fitting TRBD1. The CDR3 sequence: CATEGTGSYEQYF. In DNA form, the CDR3 reads TGTGCCACCGAAGGGACAGGCTCCTACGAGCAGTACTTC.